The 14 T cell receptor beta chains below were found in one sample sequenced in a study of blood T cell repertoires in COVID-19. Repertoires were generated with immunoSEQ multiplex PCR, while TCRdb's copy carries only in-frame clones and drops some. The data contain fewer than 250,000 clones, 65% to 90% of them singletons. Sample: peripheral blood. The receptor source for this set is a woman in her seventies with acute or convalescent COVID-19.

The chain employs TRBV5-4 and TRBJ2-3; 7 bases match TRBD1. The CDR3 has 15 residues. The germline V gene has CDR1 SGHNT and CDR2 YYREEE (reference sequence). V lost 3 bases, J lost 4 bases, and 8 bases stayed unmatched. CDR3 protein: CASSSQQGMADTQYF. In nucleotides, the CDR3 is TGTGCCAGCAGCTCTCAACAGGGGATGGCAGATACGCAGTATTTT.

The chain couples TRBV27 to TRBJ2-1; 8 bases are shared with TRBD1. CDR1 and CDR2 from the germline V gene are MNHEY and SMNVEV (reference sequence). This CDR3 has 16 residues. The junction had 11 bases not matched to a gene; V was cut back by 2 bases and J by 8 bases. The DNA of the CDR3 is TGTGCCAGCAGTTTACTGGGGAGACAGGGGCAATATGAGCAGTTCTTC. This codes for CASSLLGRQGQYEQFF.

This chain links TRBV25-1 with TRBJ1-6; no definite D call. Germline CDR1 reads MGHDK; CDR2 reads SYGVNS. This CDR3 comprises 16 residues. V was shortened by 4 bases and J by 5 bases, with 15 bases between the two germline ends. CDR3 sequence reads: CASSVSRELNNSPLHF. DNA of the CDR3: TGTGCCAGCAGTGTTTCCCGGGAGTTGAATAATTCACCCCTCCACTTT.

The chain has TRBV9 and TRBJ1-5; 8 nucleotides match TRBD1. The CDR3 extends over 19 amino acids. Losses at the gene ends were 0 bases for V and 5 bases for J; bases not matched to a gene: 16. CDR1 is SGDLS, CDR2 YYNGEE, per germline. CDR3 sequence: CASSVVGRVRGRVDQPQHF. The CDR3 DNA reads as TGTGCCAGCAGCGTAGTTGGTAGAGTCAGGGGGCGGGTTGATCAGCCCCAGCATTTT.

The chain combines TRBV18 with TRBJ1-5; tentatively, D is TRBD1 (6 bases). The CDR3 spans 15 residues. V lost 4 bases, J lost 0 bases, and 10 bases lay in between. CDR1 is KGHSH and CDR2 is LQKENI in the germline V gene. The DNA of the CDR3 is TGTGCCAGCTCACAACAGGGTGCTAGCAATCAGCCCCAGCATTTT. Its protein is CASSQQGASNQPQHF.

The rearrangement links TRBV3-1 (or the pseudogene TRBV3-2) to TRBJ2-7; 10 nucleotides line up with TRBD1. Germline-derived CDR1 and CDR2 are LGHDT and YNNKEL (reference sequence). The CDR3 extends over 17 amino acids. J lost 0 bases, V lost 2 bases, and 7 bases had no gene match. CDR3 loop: CASSQPGTGDVSYEQYF. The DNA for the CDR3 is TGTGCCAGCAGCCAACCCGGGACAGGGGATGTCTCCTACGAGCAGTACTTC.

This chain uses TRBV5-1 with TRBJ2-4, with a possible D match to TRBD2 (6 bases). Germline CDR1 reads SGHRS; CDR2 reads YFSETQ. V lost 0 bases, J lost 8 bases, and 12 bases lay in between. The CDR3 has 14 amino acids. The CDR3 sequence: CASSLVGGTDIQYF. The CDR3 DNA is TGCGCCAGCAGCTTGGTAGGCGGGACGGACATTCAGTACTTC. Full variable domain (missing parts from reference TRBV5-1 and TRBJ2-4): KAGVTQTPRYLIKTRGQQVTLSCSPISGHRSVSWYQQTPGQGLQFLFEYFSETQRNKGNFPGRFSGRQFSNSRSEMNVSTLELGDSALYLCASSLVGGTDIQYFGAGTRLSVL.

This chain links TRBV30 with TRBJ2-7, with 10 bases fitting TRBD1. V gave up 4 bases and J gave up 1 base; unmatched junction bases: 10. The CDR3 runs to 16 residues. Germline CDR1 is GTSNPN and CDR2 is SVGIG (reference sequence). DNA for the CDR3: TGTGCCTGGACTTTAGGACAGGGGGTCCTATCCTACGAGCAGTACTTC. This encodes CAWTLGQGVLSYEQYF.

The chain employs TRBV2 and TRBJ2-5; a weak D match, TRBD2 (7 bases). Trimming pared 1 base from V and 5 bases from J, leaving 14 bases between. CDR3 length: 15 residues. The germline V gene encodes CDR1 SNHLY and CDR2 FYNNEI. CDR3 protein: CASSEGGGGPETQYF. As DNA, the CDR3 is TGTGCCAGCAGTGAAGGAGGGGGGGGCCCCGAGACCCAGTACTTC. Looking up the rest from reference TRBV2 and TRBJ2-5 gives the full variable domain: EPEVTQTPSHQVTQMGQEVILRCVPISNHLYFYWYRQILGQKVEFLVSFYNNEISEKSEIFDDQFSVERPDGSNFTLKIRSTKLEDSAMYFCASSEGGGGPETQYFGPGTRLLVL.

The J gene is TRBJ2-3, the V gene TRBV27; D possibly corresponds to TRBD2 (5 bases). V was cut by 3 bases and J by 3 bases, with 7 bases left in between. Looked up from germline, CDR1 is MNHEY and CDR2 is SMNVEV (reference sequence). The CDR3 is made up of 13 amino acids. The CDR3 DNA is TGTGCCAGCAGTTTGGGAGTAACAGATACGCAGTATTTT. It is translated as CASSLGVTDTQYF.

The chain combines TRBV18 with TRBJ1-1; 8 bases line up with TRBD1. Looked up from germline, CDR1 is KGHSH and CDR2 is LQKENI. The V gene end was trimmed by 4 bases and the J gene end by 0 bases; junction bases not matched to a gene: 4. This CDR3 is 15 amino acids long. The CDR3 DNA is TGTGCCAGCTCACGCGGGACAGGAATGAACACTGAAGCTTTCTTT. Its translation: CASSRGTGMNTEAFF.

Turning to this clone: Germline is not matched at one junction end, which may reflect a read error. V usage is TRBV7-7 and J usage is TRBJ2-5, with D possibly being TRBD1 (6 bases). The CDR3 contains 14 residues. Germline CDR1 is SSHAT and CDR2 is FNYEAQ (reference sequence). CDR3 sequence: CASSLVPQGQTQYF. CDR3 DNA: TGTGCTAGCAGCTTAGTCCCGCAGGGGCAGACCCAGTACTTC.

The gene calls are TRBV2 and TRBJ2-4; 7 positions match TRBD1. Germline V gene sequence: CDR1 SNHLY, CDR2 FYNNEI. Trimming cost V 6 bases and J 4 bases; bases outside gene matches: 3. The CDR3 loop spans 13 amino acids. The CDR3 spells CASSLDRKNIQYF. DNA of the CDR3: TGTGCCAGCAGCCTGGACAGGAAAAACATTCAGTACTTC.

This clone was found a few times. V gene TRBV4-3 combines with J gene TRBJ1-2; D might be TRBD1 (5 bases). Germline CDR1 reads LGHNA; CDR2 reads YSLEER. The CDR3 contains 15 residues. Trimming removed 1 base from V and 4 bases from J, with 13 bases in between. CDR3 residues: CASSQVSGVSYGYTF. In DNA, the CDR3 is TGCGCCAGCAGCCAAGTTTCGGGGGTTAGCTATGGCTACACCTTC.